One sample yielded the 18 T cell receptor beta chains listed below, sequenced in a study of shared clonotypes between healthy human individuals. The assay was immunoSEQ multiplex PCR, and TCRdb's table has in-frame clones only and misses some. The sample comprises about 490,000 clones, about 80% of which are singletons, and over 9.5% rests with the top ten. What was sequenced was PBMCs. These receptor sequences come from a woman aged 40 to 50 in good health. Some clones in this sample may be carry-over from other donors' samples.

The chain carries TRBV7-4 and TRBJ1-2; TRBD1 agrees at 8 bases. From germline, CDR1 is SGHVT and CDR2 SQSDAQ. This CDR3 has 19 amino acids. V trimming: 1 base; J trimming: 4 bases; junction bases outside the gene matches: 17. The CDR3 sequence is CASSLECGSGRGRGYGYTF. In DNA, the CDR3 is TGTGCCAGCAGCTTAGAGTGTGGGTCGGGCAGGGGGCGCGGCTATGGCTACACCTTC.

V is TRBV25-1 and J is TRBJ1-2; maybe TRBD1 (5 bases). Trimming pared 1 base from V and 2 bases from J, leaving 5 bases between. In germline, CDR1 is MGHDK, CDR2 SYGVNS. The CDR3 has 13 amino acids. Written as DNA, the CDR3 is TGTGCCAGCAGTGAATCAGGGAACTATGGCTACACCTTC. The encoded protein is CASSESGNYGYTF.

This sequence joins TRBV29-1 and TRBJ2-7, with D perhaps TRBD1 (6 bases). The V gene lost 1 base and the J gene lost 3 bases, with 10 bases spanning the gap. The CDR3 is 13 residues long. Germline loops: CDR1 SQVTM, CDR2 ANQGSEA. The CDR3 sequence: CSVEVGRGYEQYF. The CDR3 coding sequence is TGCAGCGTTGAAGTTGGCAGGGGCTACGAGCAGTACTTC.

Remarks on this clone: A clone one base away is much larger, so this may be a read error. The J gene is TRBJ2-5, the V gene TRBV6-1, with a tentative D call TRBD2 (6 bases). The J call is in doubt because the DNA end fits TRBJ2-7 better. Germline CDR1 and CDR2: MNHNS and SASEGT. This CDR3 contains 15 residues. The CDR3 is CASSSTPAEGSEQYF. The CDR3 coding sequence is TGTGCCAGCAGTTCCACACCGGCGGAGGGTAGCGAGCAGTACTTC.

V is TRBV7-3 and J is TRBJ2-3; the match to TRBD2 covers 13 bases. The CDR3 loop spans 17 amino acids. Per the germline V gene, CDR1 is SGHTA and CDR2 is FQGTGA. The trim removed 5 bases at V and 4 bases at J, leaving 9 bases unmatched. The CDR3 protein is CASSPQGLAGVADTQYF. CDR3 nucleotide sequence: TGTGCCAGCAGCCCTCAAGGACTAGCGGGAGTTGCAGATACGCAGTATTTT. Looking up the rest from reference TRBV7-3 and TRBJ2-3 gives the full variable domain: GAGVSQTPSNKVTEKGKYVELRCDPISGHTALYWYRQSLGQGPEFLIYFQGTGAADDSGLPNDRFFAVRPEGSVSTLKIQRTERGDSAVYLCASSPQGLAGVADTQYFGPGTRLTVL.

This chain links TRBV27 with TRBJ2-7; D is possibly TRBD2 (5 bases). CDR3 length: 12 residues. V lost 6 bases and J lost 1, with 7 bases in between. CDR1 MNHEY and CDR2 SMNVEV come from the germline V gene (reference sequence). CDR3 bases: TGTGCCAGCAGAGGACTTTCCTACGAGCAGTACTTC. Translation gives CASRGLSYEQYF.

The chain has TRBV4-2 and TRBJ2-1; D is ambiguous. The ends were cut back, 0 bases at V and 0 bases at J, with 9 bases in the middle. This CDR3 has 16 residues. Germline CDR1 LGHNA, CDR2 YNFKEQ. For the CDR3, the DNA is TGTGCCAGCAGCCAAGATCACTGGAGCTCCTACAATGAGCAGTTCTTC. As protein: CASSQDHWSSYNEQFF.

The gene calls are TRBV18 and TRBJ2-1; no firm D call. Trimming stripped 0 bases from V and 6 bases from J, with 6 bases between. Germline lookup yields CDR1 KGHSH and CDR2 LQKENI. The CDR3 totals 13 residues. The CDR3 nucleotides read TGTGCCAGCTCACCACCGGGGTTCAATGAGCAGTTCTTC. Protein: CASSPPGFNEQFF.

The CDR3 region is CASRQPSVNEQFF. The DNA for the CDR3 is TGTGCCAGCAGACAACCTAGCGTCAATGAGCAGTTCTTC. The V gene is TRBV6-5, the J gene TRBJ2-1; a possible D gene is TRBD2 (6 bases). This CDR3 spans 13 amino acids. Per the germline V gene, CDR1 is MNHEY and CDR2 is SVGAGI. V was pared by 6 bases and J by 6 bases, with 12 bases between.

V and J are TRBV10-1 and TRBJ2-4, with D possibly TRBD2 on 6 matching bases. CDR1 is WNHNN and CDR2 is SYGVQD in the germline V gene (reference sequence). The CDR3 covers 13 residues. The V and J ends lost 3 bases and 7 bases respectively, with 10 bases between them. CDR3 sequence (DNA): TGCGCCAGCAGTGAATCCGGAGGGAACATTCAGTACTTC. As protein: CASSESGGNIQYF.

V and J are TRBV28 and TRBJ1-1, with 8 bases matching TRBD1. This CDR3 contains 11 residues. V gave up 10 bases and J gave up 4 bases; unmatched junction bases: 2. CDR1 is MDHEN, CDR2 SYDVKM, per germline. CDR3 in DNA: TGTGCCACCACAGGGGGCACTGAAGCTTTCTTT. It yields the protein CATTGGTEAFF.

This clone was seen a handful of times. V usage is TRBV11-2 and J usage is TRBJ2-7; TRBD2 might be the D (6 bases). The V end was cut by 5 bases, the J end by 3 bases, with 14 bases between. Germline V lookup: CDR1 SGHAT, CDR2 FQNNGV. The CDR3 length is 14 residues. CDR3 amino acids: CASSPGLGLYEQYF. The CDR3 DNA follows: TGTGCCAGCAGCCCGGGACTCGGGCTCTACGAGCAGTACTTC.

Concerning this clone: The sample holds other DNA sequences that translate to the same CDR3. V and J are TRBV5-1 and TRBJ2-5; D uncertain. V lost 4 bases, J lost 5 bases, and 9 bases lay in between. This CDR3 spans 12 amino acids. Germline-derived CDR1 and CDR2 are SGHRS and YFSETQ. The CDR3 protein is CASSPPGETQYF. The CDR3 DNA reads TGCGCCAGCAGCCCGCCTGGGGAGACCCAGTACTTC.

The CDR3 region has the DNA TGTGCCATCAGTGAGTCCTGGTTTTCGTACACCATATATTTT. Amino acids: CAISESWFSYTIYF. The gene calls are TRBV10-3 and TRBJ1-3; D unclear. The CDR3 has 14 residues. V was clipped by 0 bases and J by 8 bases, with 11 bases between them. Germline-derived CDR1 and CDR2 are ENHRY and SYGVKD.

This chain uses TRBV5-4 with TRBJ2-2; a possible D gene is TRBD2 (5 bases). Germline lookup yields CDR1 SGHNT and CDR2 YYREEE (reference sequence). The CDR3 length is 15 residues. V was cut by 0 bases and J by 4 bases, with 10 bases left in between. The CDR3 spells CASSLAGRLTGELFF. In nucleotides, the CDR3 is TGTGCCAGCAGCTTGGCGGGGAGACTCACCGGGGAGCTGTTTTTT.

The genes are TRBV2 and TRBJ2-7; D not certain. This CDR3 has 14 amino acids. Trimming left V 4 bases short and J 3 bases short, with 13 bases between. From germline, CDR1 is SNHLY and CDR2 FYNNEI. The DNA of the CDR3 is TGTGCCAGCAGTGTTTCACAGTCTATCTACGAGCAGTACTTC. Its protein is CASSVSQSIYEQYF.

Regarding this clone: A read error may be the cause here, since a much bigger clone is one base away. This sequence joins TRBV30 and TRBJ2-2, with D unresolved. Germline values: CDR1 GTSNPN, CDR2 SVGIG (reference sequence). The CDR3 consists of 15 residues. V was pared by 2 bases and J by 2 bases, with 12 bases between. CDR3 protein: CAWSRGSNNTGELFF. Here the CDR3 DNA reads TGTGCCTGGAGTCGAGGAAGCAATAACACCGGGGAGCTGTTTTTT.

The chain links TRBV25-1 to TRBJ1-1; D may be TRBD1 (6 bases). This CDR3 has 15 residues. Trimming cost V 3 bases and J 1 base, with 12 bases left between them. CDR1 and CDR2 (germline): MGHDK, SYGVNS. The CDR3 here is CASSDRGRGNTEAFF. The CDR3 DNA follows: TGTGCCAGCAGTGATCGGGGCAGGGGGAACACTGAAGCTTTCTTT.